Below, one T cell receptor beta chain is given with its context. What it binds is not known. This sample is part of a study of response to subunit inactivated influenza vaccine. Findings and limits, study-wide: The authors put forward the suggestion that each seasonal influenza vaccination may bring in only a limited number of new T cells.

CDR3 size: 14 residues. Germline V CDR1 and CDR2: SQVTM, ANQGSEA. J lost 5 bases, V lost 5 bases, and 6 bases had no gene match. MiXCR, applied by TCRdb to the RT-PCR reads, yields one record per CDR3 protein. In the table there are about 310,000 distinct CDR3 sequences, 22% of which are singletons. The sequence came from a man between 50 and 75 years old who received an inactivated influenza vaccine. The source material was PBMCs from blood, sampled about 20 months after vaccination. This chain uses TRBV29-1 with TRBJ2-2, with 9 bases matching TRBD2. For the CDR3, the DNA is TGCAGCGTTAGAGCGGGGGGTCAAACCGGGGAGCTGTTTTTT. Its translation: CSVRAGGQTGELFF.